This entry concerns a single TCR beta chain. The entry originates in a study of T cell changes during pregnancy in multiple sclerosis. Only in-frame clones appear in the TCRdb table, and some are missing; sequencing was by immunoSEQ multiplex PCR. Among over 55,000 clones listed, 85% to 90% were seen once. CDR1 is LGHNA, CDR2 YNFKEQ, per germline. The CDR3 runs 16 residues. Trimming shortened V by 8 bases and J by 4 bases, and 20 bases separated the two germline ends. This specimen consisted of peripheral blood, obtained after pregnancy. The source is a female donor in good health, enrolled as a control in a pregnancy study. The rearrangement uses TRBV4-2 and TRBJ2-2; D call uncertain. Written as DNA, the CDR3 is TGTGCCAGCGGTTCCCAGGCCTTTCTTGGCACCGGGGAGCTGTTTTTT. Amino acids: CASGSQAFLGTGELFF.